This T cell receptor beta chain derives from a study of molecular identifiers for immune sequencing clone quantification. In the study overall: Sequencing covered four of five parts into which replicate RNA from around 20,000 or 100,000 naive CD8 cells was split.

As regards this clonotype: Given a much more abundant clone one base away, this may be a read error.

Methods described previously, with TCR primers listed, were used for bulk TCR libraries. TCRdb analysed the PCR reads with MiXCR anew, one entry per CDR3 protein. The sample lists under 65,000 distinct CDR3 sequences; 20% to 25% were seen once. For naive CD8 T cells, sorting used the CD8+CD4-CCR7+CD45RA+ phenotype. This CDR3 contains 14 residues. Per germline, CDR1 DFQATT and CDR2 SNEGSKA (reference sequence). V is TRBV20-1 and J is TRBJ2-3; 9 positions match TRBD2. Sequencing was carried out using naive CD8+ T cells from blood, with Jurkat cell RNA spiked in. Specified subset: FACS-sorted CD8+CD4-CCR7+CD45RA+ naive T cells. The sequence was obtained from a human donor in good health. Some libraries in this study had Jurkat cell RNA spiked in. CDR3 amino acids: CGAEEREGTDTQYF. Here the CDR3 DNA reads TGCGGCGCCGAGGAGCGGGAGGGCACAGATACGCAGTATTTT.